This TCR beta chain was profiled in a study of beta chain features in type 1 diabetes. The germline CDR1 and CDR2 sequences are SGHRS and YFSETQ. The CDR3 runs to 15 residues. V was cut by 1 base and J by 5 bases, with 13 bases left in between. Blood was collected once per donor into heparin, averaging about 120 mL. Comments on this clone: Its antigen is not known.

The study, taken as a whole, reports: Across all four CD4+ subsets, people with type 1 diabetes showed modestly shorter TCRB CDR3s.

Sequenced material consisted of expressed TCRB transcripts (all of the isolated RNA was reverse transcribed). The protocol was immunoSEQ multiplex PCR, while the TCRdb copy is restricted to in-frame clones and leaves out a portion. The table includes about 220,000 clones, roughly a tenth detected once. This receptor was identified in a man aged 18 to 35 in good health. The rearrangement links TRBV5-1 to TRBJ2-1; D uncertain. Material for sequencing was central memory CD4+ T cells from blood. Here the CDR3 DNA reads TGCGCCAGCAGCTTGATGCAAAGACTCAACAATGAGCAGTTCTTC. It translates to CASSLMQRLNNEQFF.